These 3 T cell receptor beta chains came from one sample sequenced in a study of T cell responses to AZD1222 COVID-19 vaccine. Sequencing was performed with immunoSEQ multiplex PCR; in TCRdb, only in-frame clones are kept and a portion is missing. The repertoire includes around 94,000 clones, roughly 90% of them detected once, and 15% to 20% sits in the top ten. The sequenced sample was peripheral blood, obtained on day 0 of AZD1222 vaccination. The receptor set was obtained from an adult in good health.

The chain couples TRBV27 to TRBJ1-1; TRBD1 matches 7 bases. Germline loops: CDR1 MNHEY, CDR2 SMNVEV (reference sequence). After removal of 6 bases from V and 4 bases from J, the junction contained 14 bases not matched to a gene. CDR3 length equals 16 residues. The CDR3 here is CASRMTGTRGATEAFF. For the CDR3, the DNA is TGTGCCAGCAGGATGACAGGGACCAGGGGTGCCACTGAAGCTTTCTTT.

The V and J genes are TRBV19 and TRBJ1-1; the D gene is possibly TRBD1 (5 bases). The CDR3 has 12 residues. V was cut by 7 bases and J by 12 bases, with 18 bases left in between. Germline CDR1 and CDR2: LNHDA and SQIVND (reference sequence). The CDR3 sequence is CASISPGRWPFF. The DNA for the CDR3 is TGTGCCAGTATATCCCCGGGGCGCTGGCCTTTCTTT.

On this clone: The junction does not match germline at one end; this may be a read error. The J gene is TRBJ2-7, the V gene TRBV6-2 or TRBV6-3, with D perhaps TRBD2 (7 bases). Per the germline V gene, CDR1 is MNHEY and CDR2 is SVGEGT. The CDR3 has 15 residues. The DNA for the CDR3 is TGTGCCAGCAGCCGGGCGGGGGCCCTCTCCCACGAGCAGTACTTC. It codes for CASSRAGALSHEQYF.